Shown below are 18 T cell receptor beta chains from a single sample sequenced in a study of identical twins. Using its own MiXCR run on the 5' RACE reads, TCRdb lists one record per CDR3 protein. This table has approximately 220,000 distinct CDR3 sequences, 7.5% appearing once. This sample was also put to use in a study of yellow fever vaccine responses in identical twins.

Input material: CD8+ T cells sorted from blood. The receptors originated from a woman aged 18-35 years in good health.

Ten or more counts support this clonotype. This chain links TRBV28 with TRBJ2-1; 11 nucleotides agree with TRBD2. The V segment lost 6 bases and the J segment 2 bases; nucleotides outside the gene matches: 3. The CDR3 extends over 15 amino acids. Germline values: CDR1 MDHEN, CDR2 SYDVKM. CDR3 coding DNA: TGTGCCAGCAGCGGGGGACTAGCGGCCTACAATGAGCAGTTCTTC. This encodes CASSGGLAAYNEQFF.

Many counts were recorded for this clonotype. This chain links TRBV3-1 with TRBJ2-7, with 9 bases fitting TRBD1. From germline, CDR1 is LGHDT and CDR2 YNNKEL (reference sequence). This CDR3 contains 15 residues. With V trimmed by 1 base and J by 2 bases, 3 bases remained unmatched. The CDR3 reads CASSQGWTGAYEQYV. The CDR3 coding sequence is TGTGCCAGCAGCCAAGGGTGGACAGGGGCCTACGAGCAGTACGTC.

A remark on this clonotype: One base away lies a much larger clone, so this may be a sequencing read error. The chain has TRBV16 and TRBJ2-7, with D possibly matching TRBD2 (5 bases). In germline, CDR1 is KGHSY, CDR2 FQNENV. The CDR3 runs 12 residues. CDR3 region: CASSQGSYERYV. The DNA of the CDR3 is TGTGCCAGCAGCCAAGGGAGCTACGAGCGGTACGTC.

This clonotype was counted between two and nine times. The V call is TRBV25-1, the J call TRBJ2-1, with unresolved D. The CDR3 is 13 amino acids. From germline, CDR1 is MGHDK and CDR2 SYGVNS. Between the trimmed V and J ends, which lost 8 bases and 6 bases, there was a span of 14 bases. CDR3 bases: TGTGCCAGCGCATTAAGTGTTATCAATGAGCAGTTCTTC. Protein sequence: CASALSVINEQFF.

This clonotype was recorded a few times. The V gene is TRBV20-1, the J gene TRBJ2-7; a weak D match, TRBD1 (6 bases). Trimming took 0 bases from V and 2 from J, leaving 11 bases between them. There are 14 residues in the CDR3. The germline CDR1 and CDR2 sequences are DFQATT and SNEGSKA (reference sequence). For the CDR3, the DNA is TGCAGTGCTAGAGATTTAACAGGGACCTACGAGCAGTACTTC. It yields the protein CSARDLTGTYEQYF.

This clonotype showed up many times. CDR3 bases: TGCGCCAGCAGCCACGATGCCGAGGGACCCAACCTTAACTATGGCTACACCTTC. Translation: CASSHDAEGPNLNYGYTF. This chain connects TRBV4-1 to TRBJ1-2; TRBD1 is a possible D gene (5 bases). The CDR3 length is 18 residues. Per the germline V gene, CDR1 is MGHRA and CDR2 is YSYEKL. Trimming removed 3 bases at V and 1 base at J, with 21 bases between.

This clonotype was observed a handful of times. The V gene is TRBV4-1, the J gene TRBJ2-1, with 7 nucleotides matching TRBD1. CDR3 length equals 17 residues. Germline loops: CDR1 MGHRA, CDR2 YSYEKL. Trimming removed 3 bases from V and 1 base from J; junction bases left unmatched: 9. CDR3 sequence (DNA): TGCGCCAGCAGCCATGATTCGACAGGGTTATCCTACAATGAGCAGTTCTTC. Amino acids: CASSHDSTGLSYNEQFF.

This clonotype was seen at least ten times. The chain uses TRBV7-3 and TRBJ2-3; 7 nucleotides align to TRBD2. The V segment lost 4 bases and the J segment 4 bases; nucleotides outside the gene matches: 14. The CDR3 has 17 amino acids. Germline values: CDR1 SGHTA, CDR2 FQGTGA. CDR3 nucleotide sequence: TGTGCCAGCAGCTCCACGTCTAGCGGCGAATCTTCAGATACGCAGTATTTT. Its protein product is CASSSTSSGESSDTQYF.

This clonotype occurred a few times. The gene calls are TRBV10-1 and TRBJ2-1; D gene uncertain. This CDR3 has 14 amino acids. The V and J ends lost 8 bases and 9 bases respectively, with 20 bases between them. The germline gives CDR1 WNHNN, CDR2 SYGVQD (reference sequence). CDR3 in amino acids: CASSSEPSCVEQFF. The DNA of the CDR3 is TGCGCCAGCTCAAGTGAGCCGAGTTGTGTTGAGCAGTTCTTC.

This clonotype showed up just a few times. The V gene is TRBV6-2 or TRBV6-3, the J gene TRBJ2-7; no definite D call. Germline V gene sequence: CDR1 MNHEY, CDR2 SVGEGT. This CDR3 is 14 amino acids long. Deletions cut 2 bases from V and 3 bases from J, with 11 bases between. The DNA for the CDR3 is TGTGCCAGCAGTTACCCGGACCCCTACTACGAGCAGTACTTC. Encoded protein: CASSYPDPYYEQYF.

This chain links TRBV9 with TRBJ2-1; 7 positions agree with TRBD2. The germline V gene has CDR1 SGDLS and CDR2 YYNGEE. The V segment lost 0 bases and the J segment 7 bases; nucleotides outside the gene matches: 7. The CDR3 runs to 15 residues. As DNA, the CDR3 is TGTGCCAGCAGCGTAGCCGGCGGGAGAGGGAATGAGCAGTTCTTC. Translating gives CASSVAGGRGNEQFF.

The rearrangement uses TRBV27 and TRBJ2-3; a possible D gene is TRBD2 (5 bases). Trimming cost V 3 bases and J 4 bases, with 11 bases left between them. Germline CDR1 reads MNHEY; CDR2 reads SMNVEV (reference sequence). The CDR3 loop spans 14 amino acids. The CDR3: CASSFRLGADTQYF. CDR3 coding DNA: TGTGCCAGCAGTTTCCGGCTGGGAGCAGATACGCAGTATTTT.

This clonotype has a count of ten or more. V and J are TRBV9 and TRBJ2-7; TRBD1 aligns across 8 bases. The CDR3 is 17 residues long. V dropped 3 bases and J dropped 6; count of bases not matched to a gene: 17. Germline V gene sequence: CDR1 SGDLS, CDR2 YYNGEE. Here the CDR3 DNA reads TGTGCCAGCAGCGACAACCGGGAAGCAGGGGGCCCGGGCGAGCAGTACTTC. Its protein product is CASSDNREAGGPGEQYF.

Here the CDR3 reads CASSRGQGEYQETQYF. The CDR3 bases are TGTGCCAGCAGCCGGGGGCAGGGCGAGTACCAAGAGACCCAGTACTTC. The chain has TRBV5-5 and TRBJ2-5, with D perhaps TRBD1 or TRBD2 (6 bases each). Germline CDR1 is SGHKS and CDR2 is YYEKEE (reference sequence). There are 16 residues in the CDR3. Trimming removed 4 bases at V and 0 bases at J, with 16 bases between.

This clonotype was seen a handful of times. V is TRBV24-1 and J is TRBJ2-1; 8 nucleotides agree with TRBD2. The CDR3 loop spans 17 amino acids. CDR1 is KGHDR and CDR2 is SFDVKD in the germline V gene. Trimming removed 4 bases from V and 1 base from J; junction bases left unmatched: 8. This CDR3 reads CATSEELAEPSYNEQFF. The CDR3 coding sequence is TGTGCCACCAGTGAGGAACTAGCGGAACCTTCCTACAATGAGCAGTTCTTC.

CDR3 nucleotides: TGCAGTGCCCGGACAGGGGGGTTCTACGAGCAGTACTTC. Translating gives CSARTGGFYEQYF. J is TRBJ2-7 and V is TRBV20-1, with 10 bases fitting TRBD1. This CDR3 has 13 amino acids. Unmatched junction bases numbered 5, after V lost 6 bases and J lost 3 bases. The V gene's germline CDR1 is DFQATT and CDR2 SNEGSKA (reference sequence).

This clonotype occurred a few times. The chain uses TRBV4-1 and TRBJ2-1, with 8 positions matching TRBD2. V trimming: 0 bases; J trimming: 10 bases; junction bases outside the gene matches: 8. The germline CDR1 and CDR2 sequences are MGHRA and YSYEKL. The CDR3 extends over 15 amino acids. The CDR3 here is CASSQDGGAGGEQFF. The CDR3 nucleotides are TGCGCCAGCAGCCAAGATGGGGGCGCGGGGGGCGAGCAGTTCTTC.

This clonotype was observed a handful of times. The genes are TRBV20-1 and TRBJ2-5; no definite D call. Trimming shortened V by 3 bases and J by 3 bases, and 2 bases separated the two germline ends. Germline CDR1 and CDR2: DFQATT and SNEGSKA (reference sequence). The CDR3 consists of 10 residues. DNA for the CDR3: TGCAGTGCTAGGGAAGAGACCCAGTACTTC. Encoded protein: CSAREETQYF.